These 9 T cell receptor beta chains came from one sample sequenced in a study of beta chain features in type 1 diabetes. As every portion of the isolated RNA was reverse transcribed, the sequencing read expressed TCRB transcripts. Assay: immunoSEQ multiplex PCR; the TCRdb copy retains only in-frame clones and omits some. The table shows about 930,000 clones, with 17% occurring only once. The sequenced material came from naive CD4+ T cells from blood. The receptors here all came from a woman aged 18-35 years in good health.

This clone was seen more than once but under ten times. The chain employs TRBV6-6 and TRBJ2-7, with D possibly called TRBD1 or TRBD2 (5 bases each). CDR1 is MNHNY, CDR2 SVGAGI, per germline (reference sequence). There are 15 residues in the CDR3. V shed 6 bases and J shed 0 bases, with 15 bases lying between them. CDR3 nucleotides: TGTGCCAGCAGCCCGCCGAGGGACCGCTCCTACGAGCAGTACTTC. Translating gives CASSPPRDRSYEQYF.

The chain employs TRBV28 and TRBJ2-2, with TRBD2 matching over 16 bases. Per germline, CDR1 MDHEN and CDR2 SYDVKM. The CDR3 has 19 amino acids. The V and J ends lost 5 bases and 3 bases, in that order; junction bases with no gene match: 9. In DNA form, the CDR3 reads TGTGCCAGCAGTCGATCCGGGACTAGCGGGAGGGCCTACACCGGGGAGCTGTTTTTT. As protein: CASSRSGTSGRAYTGELFF. Full variable domain (remainder filled in from reference TRBV28 and TRBJ2-2): DVKVTQSSRYLVKRTGEKVFLECVQDMDHENMFWYRQDPGLGLRLIYFSYDVKMKEKGDIPEGYSVSREKKERFSLILESASTNQTSMYLCASSRSGTSGRAYTGELFFGEGSRLTVL.

There are a few counts of this clone. This chain uses TRBV28 with TRBJ1-2; D gene unclear. This CDR3 contains 15 residues. V was trimmed by 6 bases and J by 0 bases, leaving 14 bases between them. Looked up from germline, CDR1 is MDHEN and CDR2 is SYDVKM. DNA of the CDR3: TGTGCCAGCAGCTCACTCGGGCCGCCTAACTATGGCTACACCTTC. Translated: CASSSLGPPNYGYTF.

Only a few counts were recorded for this clone. The junction and the germline gene differ at one end; a read error may be behind it. Other DNA sequences in this specimen translate into the identical CDR3. The CDR3 coding sequence is TGTGCTAGCAGCTTAGAACTAGCGTCCTACAATGAGCAGTTCTTC. This sequence encodes CASSLELASYNEQFF. The genes are TRBV7-7 and TRBJ2-1, with 7 bases matching TRBD2. Germline V gene sequence: CDR1 SSHAT, CDR2 FNYEAQ (reference sequence). The CDR3 is 15 amino acids.

The chain combines TRBV6-1 with TRBJ2-3, with D unresolved. The CDR3 covers 15 residues. V was clipped by 0 bases and J by 1 base, with 8 bases between them. Germline CDR1 is MNHNS and CDR2 is SASEGT. The CDR3 loop reads CASSEAGLGTDTQYF. The CDR3 coding sequence is TGTGCCAGCAGTGAAGCGGGTCTGGGCACAGATACGCAGTATTTT.

The rearrangement uses TRBV5-1 and TRBJ1-2; unclear D gene. Germline CDR1 is SGHRS and CDR2 is YFSETQ. Trimming took 0 bases from V and 5 from J, leaving 17 bases between them. The CDR3 length is 16 residues. CDR3 amino acids: CASSLGSGNPTYGYTF. CDR3 sequence (DNA): TGCGCCAGCAGCTTGGGATCGGGGAATCCTACGTATGGCTACACCTTC.

Only a few counts were recorded for this clone. The chain couples TRBV27 to TRBJ2-3; 8 positions agree with TRBD2. The CDR3 is 14 amino acids. CDR1 and CDR2 (germline): MNHEY, SMNVEV (reference sequence). Trimming took 2 bases from V and 4 from J; bases not matched to a gene: 2. The CDR3 spells CASSLVLAADTQYF. The CDR3 region has the DNA TGTGCCAGCAGTTTAGTACTAGCGGCAGATACGCAGTATTTT.

This chain joins TRBV11-1 and TRBJ2-1; no clear D. The CDR3 spans 13 residues. Between the trimmed V and J ends, which lost 4 bases and 4 bases, there was a span of 8 bases. CDR1 is SGHAT, CDR2 FQDESV, per germline (reference sequence). The CDR3 DNA sequence: TGTGCCAGCAGCTCAGGACCTTACAATGAGCAGTTCTTC. It is translated as CASSSGPYNEQFF. Based on the CDR3 plus reference TRBV11-1 and TRBJ2-1, the full variable domain is EAEVAQSPRYKITEKSQAVAFWCDPISGHATLYWYRQILGQGPELLVQFQDESVVDDSQLPKDRFSAERLKGVDSTLKIQPAELGDSAMYLCASSSGPYNEQFFGPGTRLTVL.

This clone was observed a few times. The chain employs TRBV7-2 and TRBJ1-3; D unresolved. Germline V gene data show CDR1 as SGHTA and CDR2 as FQGNSA. With 2 bases removed from V and 1 base from J, the gap between germline ends came to 6 bases. The CDR3 sequence is 14 residues long. DNA of the CDR3: TGTGCCAGCAGCTTATTAGGATCTGGAAACACCATATATTTT. Amino acid sequence: CASSLLGSGNTIYF.